These 6 T cell receptor beta chains were all obtained from the same sample, sequenced in a study of radiation and T cells in renal cell carcinoma. This sample's time point: blood 2 weeks post-SBRT. Specified treatment: 15 Gy SBRT to primary tumor, nephrectomy 4 weeks later. The table came from immunoSEQ multiplex PCR; TCRdb's copy has only in-frame clones and leaves some out. The sample has 120,000 or so clones, around 89% seen once. Sequenced material: blood, taken from a patient whose treatment included radiotherapy and nephrectomy. The source of these receptors is a woman in her seventies with renal cell carcinoma.

About this clone: The junction and the germline gene differ at one end; a read error may be behind it. The chain has TRBV13 and TRBJ1-3; 8 bases agree with TRBD1. The CDR3 is 16 amino acids. Germline assignment: CDR1 PRHDT and CDR2 FYEKMQ (reference sequence). The CDR3 DNA sequence: TGTGCCAGCAGCCTAGGACAGGGAAAGTCTGGAAACACCATATATTTT. Translated, it gives CASSLGQGKSGNTIYF.

The chain recombines TRBV5-1 with TRBJ1-2, with a tentative D call TRBD1 (6 bases). CDR1 is SGHRS, CDR2 YFSETQ, per germline. This CDR3 spans 15 amino acids. The ends were cut back, 0 bases at V and 0 bases at J, with 9 bases in the middle. CDR3 nucleotides: TGCGCCAGCAGCTTGGCAGGGACACCTAACTATGGCTACACCTTC. Amino acid sequence: CASSLAGTPNYGYTF.

This clone was detected once. The J gene is TRBJ2-1, the V gene TRBV9; tentatively, D is TRBD1 or TRBD2 (5 bases each). CDR1 and CDR2 (germline): SGDLS, YYNGEE. Trimming shortened V by 2 bases and J by 10 bases, and 13 bases separated the two germline ends. CDR3 length: 13 amino acids. CDR3 bases: TGTGCCAGCAGCGTTGACCGGTGGGGGGAGCAGTTCTTC. This gives the protein CASSVDRWGEQFF.

On this clone itself: Other DNA sequences within the sample encode an identical CDR3. This chain joins TRBV4-1 and TRBJ2-7; D remains ambiguous. Germline values: CDR1 MGHRA, CDR2 YSYEKL. Trimming left V 1 base short and J 3 bases short, with 10 bases between. CDR3 size: 14 residues. The CDR3 DNA follows: TGCGCCAGCAGCCAAGGCGCTTCGTTCTACGAGCAGTACTTC. Translating it yields CASSQGASFYEQYF.

The chain links TRBV6-5 to TRBJ1-6; D is possibly TRBD1 (6 bases). This CDR3 region has 14 residues. Germline V CDR1 and CDR2: MNHEY, SVGAGI. Trimming removed 4 bases from V and 6 bases from J, with 10 bases in between. CDR3 region: CASSSRTANSPLHF. CDR3 sequence (DNA): TGTGCCAGCAGTTCTCGGACAGCTAATTCACCCCTCCACTTT.

The chain combines TRBV28 with TRBJ2-2, with no clear D. Deletions cut 6 bases from V and 2 bases from J, with 10 bases between. The germline V gene has CDR1 MDHEN and CDR2 SYDVKM. CDR3 size: 14 residues. The DNA of the CDR3 is TGTGCCAGCAGGCGCAGGTTTAACACCGGGGAGCTGTTTTTT. Protein: CASRRRFNTGELFF.